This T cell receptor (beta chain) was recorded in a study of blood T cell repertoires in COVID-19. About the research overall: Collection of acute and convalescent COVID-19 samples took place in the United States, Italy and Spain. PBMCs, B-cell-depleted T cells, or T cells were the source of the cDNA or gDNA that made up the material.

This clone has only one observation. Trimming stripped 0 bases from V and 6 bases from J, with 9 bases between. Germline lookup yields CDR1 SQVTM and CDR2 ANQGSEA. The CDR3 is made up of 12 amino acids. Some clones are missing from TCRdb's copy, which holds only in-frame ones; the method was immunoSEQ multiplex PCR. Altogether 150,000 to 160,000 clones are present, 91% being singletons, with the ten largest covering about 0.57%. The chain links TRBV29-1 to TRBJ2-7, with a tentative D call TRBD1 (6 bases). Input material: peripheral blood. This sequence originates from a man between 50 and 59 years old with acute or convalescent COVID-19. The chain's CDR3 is CSVEETGSEQYF. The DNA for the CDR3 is TGCAGCGTTGAAGAAACAGGGTCCGAGCAGTACTTC.